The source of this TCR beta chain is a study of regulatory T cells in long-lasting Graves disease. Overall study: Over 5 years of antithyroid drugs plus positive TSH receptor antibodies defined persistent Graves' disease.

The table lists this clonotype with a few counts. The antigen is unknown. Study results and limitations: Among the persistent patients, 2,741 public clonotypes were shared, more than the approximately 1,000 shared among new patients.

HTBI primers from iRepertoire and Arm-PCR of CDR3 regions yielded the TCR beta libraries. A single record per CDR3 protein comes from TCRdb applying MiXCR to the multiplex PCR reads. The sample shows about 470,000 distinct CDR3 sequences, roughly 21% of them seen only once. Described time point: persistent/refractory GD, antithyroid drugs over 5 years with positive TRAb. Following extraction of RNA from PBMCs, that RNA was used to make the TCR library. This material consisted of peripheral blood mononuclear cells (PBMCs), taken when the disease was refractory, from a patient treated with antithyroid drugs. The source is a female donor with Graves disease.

The CDR3 DNA is TGTGCCAGCAGCTTAGAGGACAATGAAAAACTGTTTTTT. Translation: CASSLEDNEKLFF. The chain links TRBV7-9 to TRBJ1-4; no definite D call. This CDR3 has 13 residues. The V end lost 1 base, the J end lost 5 bases, and 5 bases lay between the germline ends. Germline V gene data show CDR1 as SEHNR and CDR2 as FQNEAQ (reference sequence). Together with reference TRBV7-9 and TRBJ1-4, the CDR3 gives the full variable domain: DTGVSQNPRHKITKRGQNVTFRCDPISEHNRLYWYRQTLGQGPEFLTYFQNEAQLEKSRLLSDRFSAERPKGSFSTLEIQRTEQGDSAMYLCASSLEDNEKLFFGSGTQLSVL.